The 30 T cell receptor beta chains presented below share a single source sample, sequenced in a study of blood T cell repertoires in COVID-19. Sequencing used immunoSEQ multiplex PCR; TCRdb keeps in-frame clones, though not all of them. The table shows around 250,000 clones, with approximately 86% occurring only once. Sequencing used PBMCs or T cells enriched from blood (not recorded which). Source of these receptors: a woman aged 45 to 65 who had recovered from COVID-19.

The chain joins TRBV2 to TRBJ2-2, with D perhaps TRBD2 (5 bases). In germline, CDR1 is SNHLY, CDR2 FYNNEI. V was pared by 6 bases and J by 3 bases, with 17 bases between. CDR3 length: 16 amino acids. In DNA, the CDR3 is TGTGCCAGCAGGCGTACCGTCCTAGCAGACACCGGGGAGCTGTTTTTT. It specifies CASRRTVLADTGELFF.

V is TRBV14 and J is TRBJ2-1; 11 positions match TRBD2. The length of the CDR3 is 16 residues. Germline CDR1 is SGHDN and CDR2 is FVKESK. V gave up 4 bases and J gave up 3 bases; unmatched junction bases: 5. CDR3 sequence reads: CASSPTSGKVYNEQFF. CDR3 in DNA: TGTGCCAGCAGCCCGACTAGCGGGAAAGTCTACAATGAGCAGTTCTTC.

The V call is TRBV29-1, the J call TRBJ2-2, with 7 nucleotides matching TRBD1. Germline values: CDR1 SQVTM, CDR2 ANQGSEA. Trimming at V came to 7 bases and at J to 9 bases, leaving 11 bases not matched to a gene. This CDR3 spans 13 amino acids. The CDR3 sequence: CSAGQLGGRELFF. DNA for the CDR3: TGCAGCGCGGGACAGTTAGGGGGTAGGGAGCTGTTTTTT.

This clone was counted many times. The chain joins TRBV6-1 to TRBJ2-1; TRBD1 agrees at 8 bases. J was trimmed by 2 bases and V by 0 bases; bases with no gene match: 3. CDR3 size: 16 residues. CDR1 and CDR2 from the germline V gene are MNHNS and SASEGT. CDR3 in amino acids: CASSEASGGAYNEQFF. CDR3 coding DNA: TGTGCCAGCAGTGAAGCGTCAGGGGGCGCCTACAATGAGCAGTTCTTC.

This chain connects TRBV28 to TRBJ2-7; TRBD2 matches 13 bases. CDR1 MDHEN and CDR2 SYDVKM come from the germline V gene. This CDR3 contains 14 residues. The J segment lost 9 bases and the V segment lost 3 bases, leaving 5 bases of the junction unmatched. The CDR3 reads CASSLGLAGFRQYF. CDR3 nucleotides: TGTGCCAGCAGTTTGGGACTAGCGGGGTTTAGGCAGTACTTC.

The rearrangement joins TRBV7-9 to TRBJ2-7, with 7 bases lining up with TRBD1. J gave up 1 base and V 4 bases, and 1 base lay outside the gene matches. From germline, CDR1 is SEHNR and CDR2 FQNEAQ (reference sequence). The CDR3 runs to 13 residues. The CDR3 sequence: CASSSGQSYEQYF. DNA for the CDR3: TGTGCCAGCAGCTCGGGACAGTCCTACGAGCAGTACTTC.

The rearrangement uses TRBV4-3 and TRBJ2-1, with 7 bases aligning to TRBD2. This CDR3 has 18 residues. Germline CDR1 reads LGHNA; CDR2 reads YSLEER. V shed 0 bases, J shed 5 bases, and the junction held 13 bases outside the gene matches. Here the CDR3 reads CASSQDRDPGTTDNEQFF. CDR3 coding DNA: TGCGCCAGCAGCCAAGATCGGGATCCCGGGACTACCGACAATGAGCAGTTCTTC.

The gene calls are TRBV2 and TRBJ1-2, with D maybe TRBD1 (6 bases). Germline V gene data show CDR1 as SNHLY and CDR2 as FYNNEI. V lost 6 bases and J lost 5, with 10 bases in between. CDR3 size: 12 residues. CDR3 in DNA: TGTGCCAGCAGACAGGGAAGGTATGGCTACACCTTC. This codes for CASRQGRYGYTF.

This clone was picked up one time. The J gene is TRBJ1-1, the V gene TRBV14, with D unclear. Germline V gene sequence: CDR1 SGHDN, CDR2 FVKESK. This CDR3 comprises 14 residues. Between the trimmed V and J ends, which lost 5 bases and 4 bases, there was a span of 14 bases. The CDR3 spells CASSVGVVGTEAFF. For the CDR3, the DNA is TGTGCCAGCAGCGTAGGAGTCGTAGGCACTGAAGCTTTCTTT.

This CDR3 is CASGLAGAYEQYF. As DNA, the CDR3 is TGCGCCAGCGGATTAGCGGGGGCCTACGAGCAGTACTTC. This chain connects TRBV5-1 to TRBJ2-7, with 9 nucleotides matching TRBD2. This CDR3 contains 13 residues. Trimming at V came to 7 bases and at J to 2 bases, leaving 4 bases not matched to a gene. From germline, CDR1 is SGHRS and CDR2 YFSETQ.

The V and J genes are TRBV5-6 and TRBJ2-1, with 11 positions matching TRBD2. The CDR3 runs to 16 residues. V lost 4 bases to trimming and J lost 9 bases; unmatched junction nucleotides: 12. Germline CDR1 and CDR2: SGHDT and YYEEEE. The DNA for the CDR3 is TGTGCCAGCAGCCTAAAGGTCGCTCTAGCGGGAGGTGAGCAGTTCTTC. Residues: CASSLKVALAGGEQFF. The variable domain in full, completed from reference TRBV5-6 and TRBJ2-1, reads DAGVTQSPTHLIKTRGQQVTLRCSPKSGHDTVSWYQQALGQGPQFIFQYYEEEERQRGNFPDRFSGHQFPNYSSELNVNALLLGDSALYLCASSLKVALAGGEQFFGPGTRLTVL.

A single count supports this clone. The chain employs TRBV7-3 and TRBJ1-5, with D possibly matching TRBD1 (6 bases). Per germline, CDR1 SGHTA and CDR2 FQGTGA. With 5 bases removed from V and 5 bases from J, the gap between germline ends came to 10 bases. The CDR3 contains 13 residues. CDR3 sequence (DNA): TGTGCCAGCAGCGTAAACAGGGATCAGCCCCAGCATTTT. Translating gives CASSVNRDQPQHF.

This sequence joins TRBV28 and TRBJ2-6; perhaps TRBD1 as D (7 bases). This CDR3 comprises 16 residues. Germline-derived CDR1 and CDR2 are MDHEN and SYDVKM. CDR3 amino acids: CATRGRGVSGANVLTF. The CDR3 DNA reads as TGTGCGACCCGAGGCAGGGGGGTCTCTGGGGCCAACGTCCTGACTTTC. Full variable domain (rest looked up from reference TRBV28 and TRBJ2-6): DVKVTQSSRYLVKRTGEKVFLECVQDMDHENMFWYRQDPGLGLRLIYFSYDVKMKEKGDIPEGYSVSREKKERFSLILESASTNQTSMYLCATRGRGVSGANVLTFGAGSRLTVL.

This chain links TRBV29-1 with TRBJ2-5; 10 positions agree with TRBD2. CDR1 SQVTM and CDR2 ANQGSEA come from the germline V gene. CDR3 length equals 17 residues. Unmatched junction bases numbered 10, after V lost 0 bases and J lost 3 bases. The CDR3 bases are TGCAGCGTTGAAGATGGGGCTTCTAGCGGGGGAAAAGAGACCCAGTACTTC. Translating it yields CSVEDGASSGGKETQYF. Full variable domain (outside the CDR3, taken from reference TRBV29-1 and TRBJ2-5): SAVISQKPSRDICQRGTSLTIQCQVDSQVTMMFWYRQQPGQSLTLIATANQGSEATYESGFVIDKFPISRPNLTFSTLTVSNMSPEDSSIYLCSVEDGASSGGKETQYFGPGTRLLVL.

This rearrangement joins TRBV30 to TRBJ1-3, with D possibly matching TRBD1 (6 bases). The CDR3 covers 14 residues. Germline V gene lookup returns CDR1 GTSNPN and CDR2 SVGIG (reference sequence). Trimming shortened V by 3 bases and J by 4 bases, and 13 bases separated the two germline ends. In nucleotides, the CDR3 is TGTGCCTGGAGGGCAGGGGCCCGGGGAAACACCATATATTTT. It encodes CAWRAGARGNTIYF.

The chain combines TRBV7-2 with TRBJ2-7; D is unresolved. Germline-derived CDR1 and CDR2 are SGHTA and FQGNSA. The V end was cut by 2 bases, the J end by 3 bases, with 11 bases between. CDR3 length equals 14 residues. CDR3 sequence: CASSLSLQLYEQYF. Here the CDR3 DNA reads TGTGCCAGCAGCTTATCGTTACAGCTCTACGAGCAGTACTTC.

This clone was recorded only once. The chain employs TRBV4-2 and TRBJ2-3; TRBD2 matches 9 bases. Germline CDR1 reads LGHNA; CDR2 reads YNFKEQ. CDR3 length: 18 amino acids. With 0 bases clipped from V and 4 bases from J, the junction kept 11 bases outside the gene matches. This chain's CDR3 is CASSQETMFLAGPDTQYF. The CDR3 region has the DNA TGTGCCAGCAGCCAAGAGACTATGTTTCTAGCGGGACCAGATACGCAGTATTTT.

This chain connects TRBV5-1 to TRBJ2-2, with 7 bases identical to TRBD1. Germline CDR1 is SGHRS and CDR2 is YFSETQ. With 4 bases clipped from V and 3 bases from J, the junction kept 6 bases outside the gene matches. The CDR3 runs 15 residues. CDR3: CASSGGQTYTGELFF. Written as DNA, the CDR3 is TGCGCCAGCAGCGGGGGACAGACTTACACCGGGGAGCTGTTTTTT. Filled out from reference TRBV5-1 and TRBJ2-2, the complete variable domain reads KAGVTQTPRYLIKTRGQQVTLSCSPISGHRSVSWYQQTPGQGLQFLFEYFSETQRNKGNFPGRFSGRQFSNSRSEMNVSTLELGDSALYLCASSGGQTYTGELFFGEGSRLTVL.

This rearrangement joins TRBV18 to TRBJ2-2; weak D call: TRBD2 (6 bases). V was shortened by 2 bases and J by 0 bases, with 10 bases between the two germline ends. Germline lookup yields CDR1 KGHSH and CDR2 LQKENI. The CDR3 loop spans 16 amino acids. CDR3 nucleotides: TGTGCCAGCTCACCAACGGGGGTGACGAACACCGGGGAGCTGTTTTTT. It encodes CASSPTGVTNTGELFF.

Remarks on this clone: At one end the junction does not follow the germline gene, possibly because of a read error. This sequence joins TRBV14 and TRBJ2-7, with D possibly being TRBD1 (5 bases). This CDR3 has 18 amino acids. Germline V gives CDR1 SGHDN, CDR2 FVKESK. The CDR3 here is CASTQGRVRQGESYEQYF. DNA for the CDR3: TGTGCCAGCACCCAAGGTCGGGTACGGCAGGGCGAGAGCTACGAGCAGTACTTC.

This chain joins TRBV4-3 and TRBJ2-3; 9 bases fit TRBD1. This CDR3 has 17 amino acids. V shed 3 bases, J shed 5 bases, and the junction held 12 bases outside the gene matches. Germline-derived CDR1 and CDR2 are LGHNA and YSLEER. The CDR3 DNA reads as TGCGCCAGCAGCCAGAGCCCAGGGACAGGGAATCTAGATACGCAGTATTTT. Translation: CASSQSPGTGNLDTQYF.

The chain links TRBV12-3 or TRBV12-4 to TRBJ2-7, with 7 bases aligning to TRBD1. This CDR3 comprises 13 residues. After removal of 5 bases from V and 4 bases from J, the junction contained 5 bases not matched to a gene. As DNA, the CDR3 is TGTGCCAGCAGTGACAGGGTGAAATACGAGCAGTACTTC. Translating gives CASSDRVKYEQYF.

The J gene is TRBJ1-1, the V gene TRBV5-5; 10 bases are shared with TRBD1. Germline CDR1 and CDR2: SGHKS and YYEKEE (reference sequence). J was trimmed by 5 bases and V by 0 bases; bases with no gene match: 7. This CDR3 is 16 amino acids long. For the CDR3, the DNA is TGTGCCAGCAGCTTGGTGGGGGGACAGGGGTGGACTGAAGCTTTCTTT. Residues: CASSLVGGQGWTEAFF. Combining the CDR3 with reference TRBV5-5 and TRBJ1-1 gives the whole variable domain DAGVTQSPTHLIKTRGQQVTLRCSPISGHKSVSWYQQVLGQGPQFIFQYYEKEERGRGNFPDRFSARQFPNYSSELNVNALLLGDSALYLCASSLVGGQGWTEAFFGQGTRLTVV.

The chain is built from TRBV2 and TRBJ2-3; D remains unclear. Germline CDR1 and CDR2: SNHLY and FYNNEI. This CDR3 contains 14 residues. Trimming took 8 bases from V and 3 from J, leaving 15 bases between them. The CDR3 protein is CASAVDSATDTQYF. The CDR3 DNA reads as TGTGCCAGCGCGGTGGATTCCGCGACAGATACGCAGTATTTT. The full variable domain, completed using reference TRBV2 and TRBJ2-3, is EPEVTQTPSHQVTQMGQEVILRCVPISNHLYFYWYRQILGQKVEFLVSFYNNEISEKSEIFDDQFSVERPDGSNFTLKIRSTKLEDSAMYFCASAVDSATDTQYFGPGTRLTVL.

This chain uses TRBV7-9 with TRBJ2-5; 7 bases are shared with TRBD1. This CDR3 contains 15 residues. Losses at the gene ends were 5 bases for V and 2 bases for J; bases not matched to a gene: 8. Germline-derived CDR1 and CDR2 are SEHNR and FQNEAQ (reference sequence). In DNA, the CDR3 is TGTGCCAGCAGCAACTTCCGGGACAGTCAAGAGACCCAGTACTTC. Translating gives CASSNFRDSQETQYF.

This clone was recorded once. This rearrangement joins TRBV7-3 to TRBJ2-1; TRBD1 agrees at 7 bases. Per germline, CDR1 SGHTA and CDR2 FQGTGA. CDR3 length equals 17 residues. Losses at the gene ends were 8 bases for V and 0 bases for J; bases not matched to a gene: 13. CDR3 amino acids: CASAQTGQANSYNEQFF. The CDR3 DNA follows: TGTGCCAGCGCCCAAACCGGACAGGCTAACTCCTACAATGAGCAGTTCTTC. The full variable domain, completed using reference TRBV7-3 and TRBJ2-1, is GAGVSQTPSNKVTEKGKYVELRCDPISGHTALYWYRQSLGQGPEFLIYFQGTGAADDSGLPNDRFFAVRPEGSVSTLKIQRTERGDSAVYLCASAQTGQANSYNEQFFGPGTRLTVL.

This rearrangement joins TRBV30 to TRBJ1-2; D unresolved. The germline V gene has CDR1 GTSNPN and CDR2 SVGIG (reference sequence). The CDR3 loop spans 13 amino acids. The V end lost 6 bases, the J end lost 1 base, and 12 bases lay between the germline ends. Here the CDR3 reads CACRYGDNYGYTF. The CDR3 DNA sequence: TGTGCCTGTAGGTACGGGGATAACTATGGCTACACCTTC.

CDR3 region: CASRQGVSNTGELFF. The DNA for the CDR3 is TGTGCCAGCAGACAAGGGGTTTCGAACACCGGGGAGCTGTTTTTT. The chain links TRBV27 to TRBJ2-2; tentatively, D is TRBD1 (5 bases). Trimming left V 6 bases short and J 0 bases short, with 11 bases between. CDR3 size: 15 residues. Per the germline V gene, CDR1 is MNHEY and CDR2 is SMNVEV (reference sequence).

This chain joins TRBV11-2 and TRBJ2-2, with D perhaps TRBD2 (5 bases). Germline CDR1 is SGHAT and CDR2 is FQNNGV. The V end was cut by 7 bases, the J end by 5 bases, with 14 bases between. This CDR3 comprises 14 residues. The CDR3 loop is CASNGITGTGELFF. Here the CDR3 DNA reads TGTGCCAGCAACGGGATCACGGGGACCGGGGAGCTGTTTTTT.

This clone was seen many times. The V gene is TRBV18, the J gene TRBJ2-1, with D possibly TRBD1 on 6 matching bases. The V end was cut by 5 bases, the J end by 5 bases, with 13 bases between. The CDR3 is 14 amino acids. Germline CDR1 and CDR2: KGHSH and LQKENI. CDR3 sequence reads: CASSAQQGNNEQFF. The DNA of the CDR3 is TGTGCCAGCTCAGCGCAACAGGGAAACAATGAGCAGTTCTTC.